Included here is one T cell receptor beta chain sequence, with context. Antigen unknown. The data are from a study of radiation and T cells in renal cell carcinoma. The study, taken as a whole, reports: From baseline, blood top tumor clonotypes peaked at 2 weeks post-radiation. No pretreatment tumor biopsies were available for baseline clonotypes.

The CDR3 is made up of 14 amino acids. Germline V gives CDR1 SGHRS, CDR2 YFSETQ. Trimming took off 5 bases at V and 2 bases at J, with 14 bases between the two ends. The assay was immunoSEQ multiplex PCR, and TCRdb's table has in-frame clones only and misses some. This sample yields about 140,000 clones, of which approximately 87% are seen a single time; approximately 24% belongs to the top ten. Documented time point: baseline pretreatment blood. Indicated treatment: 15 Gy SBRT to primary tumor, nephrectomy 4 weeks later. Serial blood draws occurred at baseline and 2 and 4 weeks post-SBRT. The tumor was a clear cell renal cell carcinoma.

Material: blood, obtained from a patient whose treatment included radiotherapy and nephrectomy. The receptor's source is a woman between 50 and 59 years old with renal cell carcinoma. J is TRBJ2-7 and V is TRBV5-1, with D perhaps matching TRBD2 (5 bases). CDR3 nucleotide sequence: TGCGCCAGCAGTCCGGCGGGCCTCACCTACGAGCAGTACTTC. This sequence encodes CASSPAGLTYEQYF.